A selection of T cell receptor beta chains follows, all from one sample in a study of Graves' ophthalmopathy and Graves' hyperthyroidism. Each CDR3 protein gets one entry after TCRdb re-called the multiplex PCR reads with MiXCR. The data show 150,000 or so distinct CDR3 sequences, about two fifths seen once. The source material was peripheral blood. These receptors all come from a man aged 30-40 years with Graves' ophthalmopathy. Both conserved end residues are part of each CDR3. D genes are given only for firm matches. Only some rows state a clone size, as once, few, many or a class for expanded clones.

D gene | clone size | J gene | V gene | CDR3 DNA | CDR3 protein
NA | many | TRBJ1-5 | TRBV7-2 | TGTGCCAGCAGCTTAACAGGGCGTCAGCCCCAGCATTTT | CASSLTGRQPQHF
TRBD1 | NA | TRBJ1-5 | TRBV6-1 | TGTGCCACCCTGCCGGGACAGGGGGACTTACAGCATTTT | CATLPGQGDLQHF
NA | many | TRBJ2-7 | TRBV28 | TGTGCCAGCAGTTCCGTGACGGTGGAGCAGTACTTC | CASSSVTVEQYF
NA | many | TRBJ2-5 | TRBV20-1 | TGCAGTGGAATAGGTCCCGGGGAGACCCAGTACTTC | CSGIGPGETQYF
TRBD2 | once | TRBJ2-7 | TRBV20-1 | TGCAGTGCTAGACTAGCGGACTCCTACGAGCAGTACTTC | CSARLADSYEQYF
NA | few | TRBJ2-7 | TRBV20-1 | TGCAGTACAGACCGGCGTACTCGGGACGAGCAGTACTTC | CSTDRRTRDEQYF
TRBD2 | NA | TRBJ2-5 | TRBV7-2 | TGTGCCAGCAGCTTAGGAGCGGGAGTCAGGCAGGAGACCCAGTACTTC | CASSLGAGVRQETQYF
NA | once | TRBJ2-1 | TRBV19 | TGTGCCAGTAGTATGAAAAGACTCAATGAGCAGTTCTTC | CASSMKRLNEQFF
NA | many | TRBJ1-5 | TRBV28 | TGTGCCAGCAGTTTCGGGGGGACCTTCCGTGAGCCCCAGCATTTT | CASSFGGTFREPQHF
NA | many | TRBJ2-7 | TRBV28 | TGTGCCAGCAGTTCTACGACAGCTTCCTACGAGCAGTACTTC | CASSSTTASYEQYF
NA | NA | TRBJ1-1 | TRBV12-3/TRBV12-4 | TGTGCCAGCAGGCCGCCTTGGGGGGATCCGACTGAAGCTTTCTTT | CASRPPWGDPTEAFF
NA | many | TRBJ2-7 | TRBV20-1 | TGCAGTGCTAGAGTGCGGTGGGGCTTTGTGGAGCAGTACTTC | CSARVRWGFVEQYF
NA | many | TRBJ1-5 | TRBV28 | TGTGCCAGCAGTCCCCAGCGGCGCGGGTCAAATCAGCCCCAGCATTTT | CASSPQRRGSNQPQHF
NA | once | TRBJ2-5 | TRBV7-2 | TGTGCCAGCAGCTTTTTCCTAGCGGAGACCCAGTACTTC | CASSFFLAETQYF
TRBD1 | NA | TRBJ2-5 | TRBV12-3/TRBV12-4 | TGTGCCAGCAGTTACCCTTTTGGACAGGACGAGACCCAGTACTTC | CASSYPFGQDETQYF
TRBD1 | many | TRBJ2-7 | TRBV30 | TGTGCCTGGACCGGACAGGGCTTCTACGAGCAGTACTTC | CAWTGQGFYEQYF
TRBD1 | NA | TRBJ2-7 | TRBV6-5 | TGTGCCAGCAGTTGGGGCACAGGGGGAAGCTACGGGCAGTACTTC | CASSWGTGGSYGQYF
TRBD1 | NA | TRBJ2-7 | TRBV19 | TGTGCCAGTAGTATTGCACAGGGGGTCTACGAGCAGTACTTC | CASSIAQGVYEQYF
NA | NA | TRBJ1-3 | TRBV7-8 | TGTGCCAGCAGCCCTTGGACTCGCAAGCCCTCTGGAAACACCATATATTTT | CASSPWTRKPSGNTIYF
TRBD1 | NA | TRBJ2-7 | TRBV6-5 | TGTGCCAGCAGTTATGCCGGACAGGGCGACTACGAGCAGTACTTC | CASSYAGQGDYEQYF
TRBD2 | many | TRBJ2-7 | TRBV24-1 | TGTGCCACCAGTGATAGCCGGGAGGGACTGGACGAGCAGTACTTC | CATSDSREGLDEQYF
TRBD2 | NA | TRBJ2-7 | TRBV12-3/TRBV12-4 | TGTGCCAGCAGCCTGACCGGGACTAGCTGGGACGAGCAGTACTTC | CASSLTGTSWDEQYF